Listed below are T cell receptor beta chains from one sample, sequenced in a study of breast tumors, draining lymph nodes, adjacent tissues. TCRdb itself ran the multiplex PCR reads through MiXCR, one entry per CDR3 protein. In the table there are approximately 150,000 distinct CDR3 sequences, 30% to 35% of which are singletons. Sequenced material: axillary lymph node tissue. Receptors were obtained from a female donor with breast cancer. Some clones in this sample may be carry-over from other donors' samples. The CDR3 runs from the conserved cysteine through the conserved F or W. D genes are given only for firm matches. Not every row has a clone size; where given, it reads once, few, many or a size class.

clone_size	v_call	j_call	d_call	cdr3_nt	cdr3_aa
.	TRBV6-4	TRBJ2-2	TRBD2	TGTGCCAGCAGTGAGGAAGCGGGGGGGCGGGGTACGCAGGGCTGTGCGAACACCGGGGAGCTGTTTTTT	CASSEEAGGRGTQGCANTGELFF
.	TRBV2	TRBJ2-3	TRBD1	TGTGCCAGCAGTAAAACCGGGACAGGGGACGGCACAGATACGCAGTATTTT	CASSKTGTGDGTDTQYF
many	TRBV7-3	TRBJ2-1	.	TGTGCCAGCAGCCCCGGCGGACAGTCCTACAATGAGCAGTTCTTC	CASSPGGQSYNEQFF
many	TRBV5-1	TRBJ2-7	.	TGCGCCAGCAGGGGAGTCAGGGACGAGCAGTACTTC	CASRGVRDEQYF
many	TRBV19	TRBJ2-5	.	TGTGCCAGTAGTATATTACAGGGCGAGACCCAGTACTTC	CASSILQGETQYF
.	TRBV7-6	TRBJ2-3	.	TGTGCCAGCAGCTGGCGGAGGGCGGCTAGCACAGATACGCAGTATTTT	CASSWRRAASTDTQYF
many	TRBV10-2	TRBJ1-2	.	TGCGCCAGCAGTGACAGGAGGGGGGGGAACTATGGCTACACCTTC	CASSDRRGGNYGYTF
.	TRBV12-5	TRBJ1-1	TRBD1	TGTGCTAGTGGCACTAGGGGACAGGCAGTGGTAGGCACTGAAGCTTTCTTT	CASGTRGQAVVGTEAFF
.	TRBV20-1	TRBJ1-5	TRBD1	TGCAGTGCTAGGGGAGGGACAGGGGAACAGCCCCAGCATTTT	CSARGGTGEQPQHF
.	TRBV24-1	TRBJ2-7	.	TGTGCCACCAGTGCCGAAGGGTTCAACGAGCAGTACTTC	CATSAEGFNEQYF
many	TRBV20-1	TRBJ2-2	TRBD2	TGCAGTGCTTCTCGGACTAGCGGGAGCTACACCGGGGAGCTGTTTTTT	CSASRTSGSYTGELFF
.	TRBV6-5	TRBJ2-1	TRBD1	TGTGCCAGCAGTTCCGAGGGGGCGCTTAAGCAGTTCTTC	CASSSEGALKQFF
many	TRBV15	TRBJ2-2	TRBD1	TGTGCCACCAGCAGAGATAGAGGGGGCTGGGAGCTGTTTTTT	CATSRDRGGWELFF
many	TRBV4-1	TRBJ1-5	.	TGCGCCAGCAGCCAAGATGAGGGGTGGGAAGGCAATCAGCCCCAGCATTTT	CASSQDEGWEGNQPQHF